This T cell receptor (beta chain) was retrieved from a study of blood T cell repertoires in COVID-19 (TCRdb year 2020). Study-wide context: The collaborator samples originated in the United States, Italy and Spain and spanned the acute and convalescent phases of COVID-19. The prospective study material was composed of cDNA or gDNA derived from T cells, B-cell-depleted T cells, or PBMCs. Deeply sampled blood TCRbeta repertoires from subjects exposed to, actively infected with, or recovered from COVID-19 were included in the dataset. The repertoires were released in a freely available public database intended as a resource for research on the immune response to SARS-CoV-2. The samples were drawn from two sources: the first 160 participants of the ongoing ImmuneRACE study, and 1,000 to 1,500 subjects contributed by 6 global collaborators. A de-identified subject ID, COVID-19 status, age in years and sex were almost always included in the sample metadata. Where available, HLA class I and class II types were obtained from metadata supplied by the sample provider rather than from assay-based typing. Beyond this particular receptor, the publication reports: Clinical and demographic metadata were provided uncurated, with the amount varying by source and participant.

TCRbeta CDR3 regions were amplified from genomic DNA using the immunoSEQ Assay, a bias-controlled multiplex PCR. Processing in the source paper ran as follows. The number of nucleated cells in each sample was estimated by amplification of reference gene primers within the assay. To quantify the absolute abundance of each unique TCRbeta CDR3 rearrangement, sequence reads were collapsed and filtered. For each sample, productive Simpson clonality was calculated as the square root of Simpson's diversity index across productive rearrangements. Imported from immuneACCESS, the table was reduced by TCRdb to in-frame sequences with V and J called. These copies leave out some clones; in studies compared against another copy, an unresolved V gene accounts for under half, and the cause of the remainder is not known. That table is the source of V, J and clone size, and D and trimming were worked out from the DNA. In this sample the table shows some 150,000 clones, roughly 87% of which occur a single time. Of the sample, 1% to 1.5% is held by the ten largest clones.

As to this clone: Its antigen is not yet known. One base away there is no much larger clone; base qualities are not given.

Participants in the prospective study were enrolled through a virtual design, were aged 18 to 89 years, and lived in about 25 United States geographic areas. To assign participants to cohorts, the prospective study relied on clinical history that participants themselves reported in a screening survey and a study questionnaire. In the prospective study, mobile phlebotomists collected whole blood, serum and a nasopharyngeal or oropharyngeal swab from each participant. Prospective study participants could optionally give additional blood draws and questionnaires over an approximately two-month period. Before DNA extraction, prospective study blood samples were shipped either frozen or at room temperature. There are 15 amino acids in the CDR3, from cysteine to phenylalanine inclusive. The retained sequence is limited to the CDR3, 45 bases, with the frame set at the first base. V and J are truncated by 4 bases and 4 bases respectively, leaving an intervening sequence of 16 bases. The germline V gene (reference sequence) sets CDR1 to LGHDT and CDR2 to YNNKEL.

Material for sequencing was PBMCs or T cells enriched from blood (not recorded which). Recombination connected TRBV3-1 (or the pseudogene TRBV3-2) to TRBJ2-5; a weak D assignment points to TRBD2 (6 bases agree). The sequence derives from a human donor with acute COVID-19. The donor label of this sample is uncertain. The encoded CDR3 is CASSLLTGVGETQYF. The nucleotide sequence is TGTGCCAGCAGCCTCTTAACGGGGGTTGGAGAGACCCAGTACTTC.